The clone carrying this T cell receptor beta chain was counted once. Its antigen remains unknown. This sample stems from a study of vaccination and CD4 T cells after COVID-19. Trimming took 6 bases from V and 4 from J; bases not matched to a gene: 5. This CDR3 is 15 amino acids long. The V gene's germline CDR1 is MNHEY and CDR2 SVGEGT. This sample's treatment: 10-day PBMC culture with coronavirus spike peptide pools or control peptides (ViraFEST assay). Sequencing of the DNA from cultured CD4+ T cells was carried out with the Oncomine TCR Beta short-read assay. The genomic DNA was obtained from cultured CD4+ T cells by extraction with the QIAamp micro DNA kit. TCRdb reprocessed the PCR reads with MiXCR, giving one entry per CDR3 protein. Among roughly 20,000 distinct CDR3 sequences listed, around 33% were seen once.

This rearrangement joins TRBV6-2 or TRBV6-3 to TRBJ2-1; 11 nucleotides line up with TRBD1. Material for sequencing was cultured CD4+ T cells from blood. This receptor was obtained from a human donor with COVID-19. The CDR3 region has the DNA TGTGCCAGCAGCCCGGACAGGGGGCTGTACAATGAGCAGTTCTTC. Encoded protein: CASSPDRGLYNEQFF.